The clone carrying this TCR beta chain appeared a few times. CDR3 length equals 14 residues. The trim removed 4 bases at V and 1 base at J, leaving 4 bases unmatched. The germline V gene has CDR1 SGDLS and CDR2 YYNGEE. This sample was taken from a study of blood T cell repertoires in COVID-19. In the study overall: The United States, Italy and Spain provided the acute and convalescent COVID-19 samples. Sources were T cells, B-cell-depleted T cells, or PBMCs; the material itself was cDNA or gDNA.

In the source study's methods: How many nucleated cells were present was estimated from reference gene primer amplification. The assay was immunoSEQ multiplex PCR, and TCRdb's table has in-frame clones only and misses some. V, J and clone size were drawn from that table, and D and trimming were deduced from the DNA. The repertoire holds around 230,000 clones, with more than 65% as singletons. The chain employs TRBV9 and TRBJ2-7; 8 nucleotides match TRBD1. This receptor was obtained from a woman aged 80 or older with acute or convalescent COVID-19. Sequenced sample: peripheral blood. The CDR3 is CASSFRDRSYEQYF. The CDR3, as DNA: TGTGCCAGCAGCTTCCGGGACAGGTCCTACGAGCAGTACTTC.